The 26 T cell receptor beta chains in this list originate from one sample, sequenced in a study of T cell responses to AZD1222 COVID-19 vaccine. Sequenced by immunoSEQ multiplex PCR; TCRdb stores in-frame clones only, minus some. This repertoire shows 130,000 to 150,000 clones, about 92% found once; its top ten account for 3.1%. Material: peripheral blood, obtained on day 0 of AZD1222 vaccination. The source of these receptors is an adult in good health.

V is TRBV10-3 and J is TRBJ2-3; possible D gene TRBD1, 6 bases. V was trimmed by 8 bases and J by 5 bases, leaving 17 bases between them. CDR3 size: 14 residues. Germline values: CDR1 ENHRY, CDR2 SYGVKD. CDR3 DNA: TGTGCCATCGCCACAGGGTTATTGGGAGATACGCAGTATTTT. Encoded protein: CAIATGLLGDTQYF.

The genes are TRBV7-9 and TRBJ2-5; no clear D. Trimming removed 2 bases at V and 2 bases at J, with 3 bases between. The length of the CDR3 is 12 residues. CDR1 is SEHNR and CDR2 is FQNEAQ in the germline V gene (reference sequence). As DNA, the CDR3 is TGTGCCAGCAGCTTACTACAAGAGACCCAGTACTTC. Protein: CASSLLQETQYF.

A few counts support this clone. Different DNA sequences within this sample yield the same CDR3. This sequence joins TRBV4-3 and TRBJ1-1; D is uncertain. Germline V gene lookup returns CDR1 LGHNA and CDR2 YSLEER. The CDR3 length is 13 residues. With 1 base removed from V and 1 base from J, the gap between germline ends came to 4 bases. The CDR3 region has the DNA TGCGCCAGCAGCCAAGCGGGGAACACTGAAGCTTTCTTT. It specifies CASSQAGNTEAFF.

This clone showed up just once. This chain links TRBV5-1 with TRBJ2-3, with 8 bases aligning to TRBD2. The CDR3 totals 15 residues. After removal of 7 bases from V and 2 bases from J, the junction contained 9 bases not matched to a gene. CDR1 and CDR2 (germline): SGHRS, YFSETQ. The CDR3 nucleotides read TGCGCCAGCTGGGCTACTAGCGGAATCACAGATACGCAGTATTTT. Translation: CASWATSGITDTQYF.

On this clone: Different DNA sequences within this sample yield the same CDR3. The chain uses TRBV27 and TRBJ1-2; tentatively, D is TRBD1 (5 bases). The CDR3 has 14 amino acids. The germline gives CDR1 MNHEY, CDR2 SMNVEV (reference sequence). The V end lost 5 bases, the J end lost 0 bases, and 10 bases lay between the germline ends. CDR3 region: CASSLSRANYGYTF. The CDR3 DNA reads TGTGCCAGCAGTCTGAGCAGGGCTAACTATGGCTACACCTTC.

The V gene is TRBV3-1 (or the pseudogene TRBV3-2), the J gene TRBJ2-7, with TRBD2 identical over 15 bases. Unmatched junction bases numbered 18, after V lost 4 bases and J lost 8 bases. Germline V gene lookup returns CDR1 LGHDT and CDR2 YNNKEL (reference sequence). The CDR3 length is 19 residues. Written as DNA, the CDR3 is TGTGCCAGCAGCCCCGATCTGGGACTAGCGGGAGGCCGTCTCTTGAAGCAGTACTTC. This encodes CASSPDLGLAGGRLLKQYF.

Judged by abundance, this clone is medium-sized. This chain links TRBV19 with TRBJ2-5, with 8 bases lining up with TRBD1. The CDR3 is 18 amino acids. The V segment lost 5 bases and the J segment 3 bases; nucleotides outside the gene matches: 17. Germline lookup yields CDR1 LNHDA and CDR2 SQIVND (reference sequence). Written as DNA, the CDR3 is TGTGCCAGTAGTCCAACCGGGCGACCCGGGACAGGTAAAGAGACCCAGTACTTC. Translation gives CASSPTGRPGTGKETQYF.

The chain carries TRBV18 and TRBJ1-3, with 7 bases that match TRBD1. The CDR3 loop spans 16 amino acids. The trim removed 3 bases at V and 0 bases at J, leaving 5 bases unmatched. Germline V lookup: CDR1 KGHSH, CDR2 LQKENI. The CDR3 DNA is TGTGCCAGCTCACCCGCACAGGGGCTCTCTGGAAACACCATATATTTT. This encodes CASSPAQGLSGNTIYF.

The chain uses TRBV5-1 and TRBJ1-1; D might be TRBD1 (5 bases). The CDR3 spans 15 residues. V was pared by 0 bases and J by 4 bases, with 13 bases between. Per germline, CDR1 SGHRS and CDR2 YFSETQ. CDR3 loop: CASSLGQGWSTEAFF. The DNA of the CDR3 is TGCGCCAGCAGCTTGGGTCAGGGATGGAGCACTGAAGCTTTCTTT. Together with reference TRBV5-1 and TRBJ1-1, the CDR3 gives the full variable domain: KAGVTQTPRYLIKTRGQQVTLSCSPISGHRSVSWYQQTPGQGLQFLFEYFSETQRNKGNFPGRFSGRQFSNSRSEMNVSTLELGDSALYLCASSLGQGWSTEAFFGQGTRLTVV.

This rearrangement joins TRBV7-8 to TRBJ2-5; 10 bases align to TRBD2. The germline CDR1 and CDR2 sequences are SGHVS and FQNEAQ. The CDR3 has 14 residues. V lost 4 bases and J lost 2; bases outside the gene matches: 1. The CDR3: CASSSLAGQETQYF. Written as DNA, the CDR3 is TGTGCCAGCAGCTCACTAGCGGGACAAGAGACCCAGTACTTC.

This chain uses TRBV18 with TRBJ1-3; D is uncertain. The germline gives CDR1 KGHSH, CDR2 LQKENI. CDR3 length: 14 residues. V lost 4 bases and J lost 1, with 8 bases in between. The CDR3 loop reads CASSRENSGNTIYF. In DNA, the CDR3 is TGTGCCAGCTCACGCGAGAATTCTGGAAACACCATATATTTT.

Only one count was recorded for this clone. This chain connects TRBV6-5 to TRBJ2-1, with TRBD1 matching 9 bases. V was pared by 0 bases and J by 5 bases, with 2 bases of the junction left unmatched. This CDR3 region has 15 residues. Per germline, CDR1 MNHEY and CDR2 SVGAGI. CDR3 loop: CASSYSGTGNNEQFF. The CDR3 DNA follows: TGTGCCAGCAGTTACTCCGGGACAGGGAACAATGAGCAGTTCTTC.

The chain carries TRBV10-3 and TRBJ1-1; no firm D call. There are 15 residues in the CDR3. The germline V gene has CDR1 ENHRY and CDR2 SYGVKD. V gave up 7 bases and J gave up 1 base, with 16 bases separating them. CDR3: CAITAWRESNTEAFF. The CDR3 DNA follows: TGTGCCATCACGGCTTGGCGGGAGTCGAACACTGAAGCTTTCTTT.

This rearrangement joins TRBV24-1 to TRBJ1-1, with a weak D call TRBD1 (5 bases). The CDR3 loop spans 16 amino acids. Trimming removed 3 bases from V and 3 bases from J, with 16 bases in between. The germline CDR1 and CDR2 sequences are KGHDR and SFDVKD. CDR3 coding DNA: TGTGCCACCAGTGATACCCTGGGGAGGGGTCACACTGAAGCTTTCTTT. Protein sequence: CATSDTLGRGHTEAFF.

The chain is built from TRBV6-2 or TRBV6-3 and TRBJ2-7; TRBD2 matches 13 bases. V dropped 4 bases and J dropped 6; count of bases not matched to a gene: 3. This CDR3 contains 14 residues. CDR1 MNHEY and CDR2 SVGEGT come from the germline V gene. CDR3 loop: CASSWTSGGIEQYF. CDR3 in DNA: TGTGCCAGCAGTTGGACTAGCGGGGGAATCGAGCAGTACTTC.

The chain couples TRBV12-5 to TRBJ1-1; 7 nucleotides match TRBD1. The CDR3 runs 16 residues. Germline loops: CDR1 LGHNT, CDR2 FRNRAP. Trimming removed 3 bases from V and 0 bases from J; junction bases left unmatched: 7. The CDR3 DNA follows: TGTGCTAGTGGTTTTGTTGGACAGGTGATGAACACTGAAGCTTTCTTT. It encodes CASGFVGQVMNTEAFF.

The rearrangement links TRBV5-1 to TRBJ1-1, with D tentatively TRBD1 (5 bases). Germline CDR1 reads SGHRS; CDR2 reads YFSETQ. This CDR3 comprises 14 residues. V gave up 0 bases and J gave up 4 bases, with 10 bases separating them. The CDR3 coding sequence is TGCGCCAGCAGCTTGGGGGGCTTAGGCACTGAAGCTTTCTTT. Encoded protein: CASSLGGLGTEAFF.

The rearrangement links TRBV4-3 to TRBJ2-7; D may be TRBD1 (7 bases). This CDR3 comprises 15 residues. V was trimmed by 0 bases and J by 3 bases, leaving 12 bases between them. Germline CDR1 is LGHNA and CDR2 is YSLEER. CDR3 sequence: CASSQDVRGVYEQYF. CDR3 nucleotide sequence: TGCGCCAGCAGCCAAGATGTCAGGGGGGTCTACGAGCAGTACTTC.

This chain joins TRBV7-8 and TRBJ2-5, with 8 bases fitting TRBD2. After removal of 4 bases from V and 9 bases from J, the junction contained 13 bases not matched to a gene. Germline V CDR1 and CDR2: SGHVS, FQNEAQ. This CDR3 region has 15 residues. The CDR3 DNA reads as TGTGCCAGCAGCTCCATTAGCGGGACCGATGAGGCCCAGTACTTC. This translates into CASSSISGTDEAQYF. Looking up the rest from reference TRBV7-8 and TRBJ2-5 gives the full variable domain: GAGVSQSPRYKVAKRGQDVALRCDPISGHVSLFWYQQALGQGPEFLTYFQNEAQLDKSGLPSDRFFAERPEGSVSTLKIQRTQQEDSAVYLCASSSISGTDEAQYFGPGTRLLVL.

The chain is built from TRBV28 and TRBJ2-5; a possible D gene is TRBD1 (6 bases). This CDR3 has 16 amino acids. V dropped 7 bases and J dropped 1 base, with 19 bases sitting between them. In germline, CDR1 is MDHEN, CDR2 SYDVKM. In DNA form, the CDR3 reads TGTGCCAGCACCCCCCGCCTCGACAGGCGCCAAGAGACCCAGTACTTC. Translating it yields CASTPRLDRRQETQYF.

As regards this clone: This specimen includes other DNA sequences encoding the same CDR3. CDR3: CASRGNTEAFF. In DNA form, the CDR3 reads TGTGCCAGTAGGGGGAACACTGAAGCTTTCTTT. The chain has TRBV27 and TRBJ1-1, with a weak D call TRBD1 (5 bases). The CDR3 sequence is 11 residues long. Trimming cost V 9 bases and J 1 base, with 6 bases left between them. The germline V gene has CDR1 MNHEY and CDR2 SMNVEV (reference sequence).

CDR3 loop: CASGTGLYEQYF. As DNA, the CDR3 is TGTGCCAGCGGGACAGGACTTTACGAGCAGTACTTC. V gene TRBV19 combines with J gene TRBJ2-7, with 8 bases that match TRBD1. Trimming removed 9 bases from V and 4 bases from J; junction bases left unmatched: 5. The CDR3 runs to 12 residues. The germline CDR1 and CDR2 sequences are LNHDA and SQIVND (reference sequence). Complete variable domain (other parts from reference TRBV19 and TRBJ2-7): DGGITQSPKYLFRKEGQNVTLSCEQNLNHDAMYWYRQDPGQGLRLIYYSQIVNDFQKGDIAEGYSVSREKKESFPLTVTSAQKNPTAFYLCASGTGLYEQYFGPGTRLTVT.

As DNA, the CDR3 is TGTGCCAGCAGCTTCCAGCGGACCACCTACGAGCAGTACTTC. This encodes CASSFQRTTYEQYF. V gene TRBV5-6 combines with J gene TRBJ2-7; D might be TRBD2 (5 bases). The CDR3 runs 14 residues. V lost 2 bases, J lost 2 bases, and 11 bases lay in between. CDR1 is SGHDT and CDR2 is YYEEEE in the germline V gene.

The chain employs TRBV4-1 and TRBJ2-5; no reliable D call. V lost 4 bases and J lost 7, with 1 base in between. The CDR3 is 9 amino acids. The germline V gene encodes CDR1 MGHRA and CDR2 YSYEKL. The CDR3 region is CASSPTQYF. CDR3 DNA: TGCGCCAGCAGCCCGACCCAGTACTTC.

The chain recombines TRBV10-3 with TRBJ2-5; D may match TRBD1 or TRBD2 (5 bases each). Per germline, CDR1 ENHRY and CDR2 SYGVKD. This CDR3 comprises 14 residues. V was shortened by 4 bases and J by 5 bases, with 14 bases between the two germline ends. The CDR3 region has the DNA TGTGCCATCAGTGCCTCCGGGACCGGTGAGACCCAGTACTTC. Its protein is CAISASGTGETQYF.

This chain uses TRBV7-2 with TRBJ2-1; no firm D call. Germline values: CDR1 SGHTA, CDR2 FQGNSA. The CDR3 loop spans 14 amino acids. V was pared by 7 bases and J by 8 bases, with 18 bases between. CDR3 region: CASNLFILTHEQFF. As DNA, the CDR3 is TGTGCCAGCAACCTCTTTATCCTGACCCATGAGCAGTTCTTC.